This TCR beta chain was sequenced in a study of cytomegalovirus exposure and HLA in healthy donors. Study-wide results and caveats: In a later analysis, several top co-occurrence clusters appeared linked to parvovirus B19, influenza, CMV and Epstein-Barr virus.

For this clone: Its antigen is unidentified.

Use of 60 Vbeta and 13 Jbeta primers characterized the PCR. As handled by the study authors: An analysis that came later counted tens of millions of unique TCR beta chains, approximately 10 million shared. Repertoires were generated with immunoSEQ multiplex PCR, while TCRdb's copy carries only in-frame clones and drops some. V and J calls and clone size are given by that table; D and trimming were obtained from the DNA. Of more than 100,000 clones listed, 80% are singletons. The CDR3 sequence is 15 residues long. Per germline, CDR1 MGHRA and CDR2 YSYEKL. V was cut by 0 bases and J by 5 bases, with 11 bases left in between.

This chain joins TRBV4-1 and TRBJ1-5, with TRBD1 as a possible D gene (5 bases). This clonotype was sampled from a female donor in good health and CMV-seropositive. The source material was PBMCs. CDR3 nucleotides: TGCGCCAGCAGCCAAGATCAACAGGCATATCAGCCCCAGCATTTT. This encodes CASSQDQQAYQPQHF.